Listed below are T cell receptor beta chains from one sample, sequenced in a study of blood T cell repertoires in COVID-19. The protocol was immunoSEQ multiplex PCR, while the TCRdb copy is restricted to in-frame clones and leaves out a portion. The table includes about 220,000 clones, around 81% detected once. Input material: peripheral blood. These receptors came from a human donor in a cohort sampled during active COVID-19. CDR3s include the opening cysteine and the closing phenylalanine or tryptophan. D genes are given only for firm matches. Not every row has a clone size; where given, it reads once, few, many or a size class.

j_gene: TRBJ2-5; d_gene: TRBD2; v_gene: TRBV10-3; abundance: .; CDR3aa: CAISDGGGAGETQYF; CDR3nt: TGTGCCATCAGTGATGGCGGGGGGGCCGGGGAGACCCAGTACTTC
j_gene: TRBJ1-6; d_gene: .; v_gene: TRBV7-9; abundance: .; CDR3aa: CASSITDSYNSPLHF; CDR3nt: TGTGCCAGCAGCATTACAGATTCCTATAATTCACCCCTCCACTTT
j_gene: TRBJ1-5; d_gene: TRBD1; v_gene: TRBV19; abundance: .; CDR3aa: CASSPRDRRQPQHF; CDR3nt: TGTGCCAGTAGTCCCCGGGACAGAAGGCAGCCCCAGCATTTT
j_gene: TRBJ2-2; d_gene: .; v_gene: TRBV12-3/TRBV12-4; abundance: .; CDR3aa: CASTVVNTGELFF; CDR3nt: TGTGCCAGCACGGTAGTGAACACCGGGGAGCTGTTTTTT
j_gene: TRBJ1-1; d_gene: .; v_gene: TRBV7-3; abundance: few; CDR3aa: CASSLTYGQDTEAFF; CDR3nt: TGTGCCAGCAGCTTAACTTATGGGCAGGACACTGAAGCTTTCTTT
j_gene: TRBJ1-6; d_gene: TRBD1; v_gene: TRBV4-3; abundance: .; CDR3aa: CASSQKGTGWNSPLHF; CDR3nt: TGCGCCAGCAGCCAAAAGGGGACAGGTTGGAATTCACCCCTCCACTTT
j_gene: TRBJ2-7; d_gene: .; v_gene: TRBV5-1; abundance: .; CDR3aa: CASSLTLPYEQYF; CDR3nt: TGCGCCAGCAGCTTGACCCTACCCTACGAGCAGTACTTC
j_gene: TRBJ2-7; d_gene: TRBD1; v_gene: TRBV18; abundance: .; CDR3aa: CASSPGQGITYEQYF; CDR3nt: TGTGCCAGCTCACCAGGACAGGGAATCACCTACGAGCAGTACTTC
j_gene: TRBJ2-7; d_gene: .; v_gene: TRBV28; abundance: .; CDR3aa: CASSLTGNLYEQYF; CDR3nt: TGTGCCAGCAGTTTAACAGGGAACCTCTACGAGCAGTACTTC
j_gene: TRBJ2-4; d_gene: TRBD1; v_gene: TRBV3-1/TRBV3-2; abundance: .; CDR3aa: CASSQRGTGGKNIQYF; CDR3nt: TGTGCCAGCAGCCAACGGGGCACAGGGGGCAAAAACATTCAGTACTTC
j_gene: TRBJ2-7; d_gene: TRBD1; v_gene: TRBV28; abundance: once; CDR3aa: CASSLQTGVSYEQYF; CDR3nt: TGTGCCAGCAGTCTCCAGACAGGGGTCTCCTACGAGCAGTACTTC
j_gene: TRBJ2-3; d_gene: TRBD2; v_gene: TRBV7-2; abundance: .; CDR3aa: CASSFLAAVEADTQYF; CDR3nt: TGTGCCAGCAGCTTTCTAGCGGCGGTTGAGGCCGATACGCAGTATTTT
j_gene: TRBJ1-1; d_gene: TRBD1; v_gene: TRBV4-2; abundance: few; CDR3aa: CASSLDRGTEAFF; CDR3nt: TGTGCCAGCAGCCTCGACAGGGGCACTGAAGCTTTCTTT
j_gene: TRBJ1-2; d_gene: TRBD1; v_gene: TRBV3-1/TRBV3-2; abundance: .; CDR3aa: CASSPREQGADYGYTF; CDR3nt: TGTGCCAGCAGCCCACGGGAACAGGGGGCCGACTATGGCTACACCTTC
j_gene: TRBJ2-5; d_gene: .; v_gene: TRBV29-1; abundance: .; CDR3aa: CSVEAGYKVSQYF; CDR3nt: TGCAGCGTTGAAGCCGGGTATAAGGTGTCCCAGTACTTC
j_gene: TRBJ1-6; d_gene: .; v_gene: TRBV7-8; abundance: .; CDR3aa: CASSYPDSPLHF; CDR3nt: TGTGCCAGCAGCTATCCGGATTCACCCCTCCACTTT
j_gene: TRBJ2-3; d_gene: .; v_gene: TRBV2; abundance: .; CDR3aa: CASSEGLGDTDTQYF; CDR3nt: TGTGCCAGCAGCGAGGGACTTGGAGACACAGATACGCAGTATTTT
j_gene: TRBJ1-5; d_gene: .; v_gene: TRBV19; abundance: few; CDR3aa: CASSRTVSNQPQHF; CDR3nt: TGTGCCAGTAGTCGTACGGTTAGCAATCAGCCCCAGCATTTT
j_gene: TRBJ2-7; d_gene: .; v_gene: TRBV3-1/TRBV3-2; abundance: .; CDR3aa: CASSQMGGLDEQYF; CDR3nt: TGTGCCAGCAGCCAAATGGGGGGGCTGGACGAGCAGTACTTC
j_gene: TRBJ1-1; d_gene: .; v_gene: TRBV11-2; abundance: .; CDR3aa: CASSLASTGLTEAFF; CDR3nt: TGTGCCAGCAGCTTAGCCTCAACAGGGTTGACTGAAGCTTTCTTT
j_gene: TRBJ2-7; d_gene: TRBD1; v_gene: TRBV28; abundance: .; CDR3aa: CASWPRDRVWEQYF; CDR3nt: TGTGCCAGCTGGCCCCGGGACAGGGTGTGGGAGCAGTACTTC
j_gene: TRBJ2-5; d_gene: .; v_gene: TRBV7-9; abundance: few; CDR3aa: CASSTERETQYF; CDR3nt: TGTGCCAGCAGCACCGAGAGGGAGACCCAGTACTTC
j_gene: TRBJ2-2; d_gene: TRBD1; v_gene: TRBV7-2; abundance: .; CDR3aa: CASSLADRGIPGELFF; CDR3nt: TGTGCCAGCAGCTTAGCGGACAGGGGTATCCCCGGGGAGCTGTTTTTT
j_gene: TRBJ2-5; d_gene: TRBD1; v_gene: TRBV5-1; abundance: many; CDR3aa: CASSSMLGQGQETQYF; CDR3nt: TGCGCCAGCAGCTCTATGCTTGGACAGGGGCAAGAGACCCAGTACTTC
j_gene: TRBJ1-2; d_gene: .; v_gene: TRBV7-8; abundance: .; CDR3aa: CASSLLTAQVNYGYTF; CDR3nt: TGTGCCAGCAGCTTACTCACGGCACAGGTCAACTATGGCTACACCTTC
j_gene: TRBJ2-3; d_gene: TRBD2; v_gene: TRBV6-4; abundance: .; CDR3aa: CASYGLAGGDGTDTQYF; CDR3nt: TGTGCCAGTTACGGACTAGCGGGGGGCGACGGCACAGATACGCAGTATTTT
j_gene: TRBJ2-2; d_gene: .; v_gene: TRBV7-8; abundance: .; CDR3aa: CASSLNGRSAGELFF; CDR3nt: TGTGCCAGCAGCTTAAACGGCAGGTCAGCCGGGGAGCTGTTTTTT
j_gene: TRBJ1-1; d_gene: .; v_gene: TRBV10-3; abundance: .; CDR3aa: CAISEPATEAFF; CDR3nt: TGTGCCATCAGTGAACCCGCGACTGAAGCTTTCTTT
j_gene: TRBJ2-1; d_gene: TRBD2; v_gene: TRBV28; abundance: .; CDR3aa: CASSSPGLAGGNNEQFF; CDR3nt: TGTGCCAGCAGTTCCCCGGGACTAGCGGGAGGTAACAATGAGCAGTTCTTC
j_gene: TRBJ1-2; d_gene: TRBD1; v_gene: TRBV7-9; abundance: .; CDR3aa: CASSLVGTGYGYTF; CDR3nt: TGTGCCAGCAGCTTAGTCGGGACAGGCTATGGCTACACCTTC
j_gene: TRBJ1-2; d_gene: TRBD1; v_gene: TRBV6-2/TRBV6-3; abundance: .; CDR3aa: CASSPGTGPYGYTF; CDR3nt: TGTGCCAGCAGTCCCGGGACAGGGCCCTATGGCTACACCTTC
j_gene: TRBJ1-5; d_gene: TRBD1; v_gene: TRBV6-5; abundance: many; CDR3aa: CASSYGRGSQPQHF; CDR3nt: TGTGCCAGCAGTTACGGCAGGGGGAGTCAGCCCCAGCATTTT
j_gene: TRBJ1-1; d_gene: .; v_gene: TRBV2; abundance: .; CDR3aa: CASSDGGGGAFF; CDR3nt: TGTGCCAGCAGTGACGGGGGAGGGGGAGCTTTCTTT
j_gene: TRBJ2-5; d_gene: .; v_gene: TRBV28; abundance: .; CDR3aa: CASSLHAGLQETQYF; CDR3nt: TGTGCCAGCAGTTTACACGCGGGCCTCCAAGAGACCCAGTACTTC
j_gene: TRBJ1-1; d_gene: .; v_gene: TRBV6-5; abundance: .; CDR3aa: CASRNRATEAFF; CDR3nt: TGTGCCAGCAGGAACAGGGCTACTGAAGCTTTCTTT
j_gene: TRBJ2-5; d_gene: .; v_gene: TRBV29-1; abundance: .; CDR3aa: CSVEGGQHQETQYF; CDR3nt: TGCAGCGTTGAAGGGGGGCAGCACCAAGAGACCCAGTACTTC
j_gene: TRBJ1-1; d_gene: .; v_gene: TRBV3-1/TRBV3-2; abundance: .; CDR3aa: CASSVLARNTEAFF; CDR3nt: TGTGCCAGCAGTGTCCTTGCGCGAAACACTGAAGCTTTCTTT
j_gene: TRBJ1-4; d_gene: .; v_gene: TRBV10-3; abundance: .; CDR3aa: CAIRGHITNEKLFF; CDR3nt: TGTGCCATCAGAGGACACATAACTAATGAAAAACTGTTTTTT
j_gene: TRBJ2-3; d_gene: TRBD2; v_gene: TRBV3-1/TRBV3-2; abundance: many; CDR3aa: CASKNGLAGGTQYF; CDR3nt: TGTGCCAGCAAAAACGGACTAGCGGGGGGGACGCAGTATTTT
j_gene: TRBJ2-7; d_gene: .; v_gene: TRBV7-9; abundance: .; CDR3aa: CASSPQGFEQYF; CDR3nt: TGTGCCAGCAGCCCTCAGGGTTTCGAGCAGTACTTC
j_gene: TRBJ1-4; d_gene: .; v_gene: TRBV5-1; abundance: .; CDR3aa: CASSLSLPGANEKLFF; CDR3nt: TGCGCCAGCAGCTTGTCCCTCCCAGGGGCTAATGAAAAACTGTTTTTT
j_gene: TRBJ2-3; d_gene: TRBD2; v_gene: TRBV2; abundance: .; CDR3aa: CASSETPAGGPTDTQYF; CDR3nt: TGTGCCAGCAGTGAGACCCCAGCGGGAGGGCCCACAGATACGCAGTATTTT
j_gene: TRBJ2-3; d_gene: .; v_gene: TRBV7-2; abundance: .; CDR3aa: CASSLGRARYAQYF; CDR3nt: TGTGCCAGCAGCTTAGGGCGGGCCAGATACGCGCAGTATTTT
j_gene: TRBJ1-4; d_gene: TRBD1; v_gene: TRBV3-1/TRBV3-2; abundance: .; CDR3aa: CASSQGNRGNEKLFF; CDR3nt: TGTGCCAGCAGCCAAGGGAACAGGGGGAATGAAAAACTGTTTTTT
j_gene: TRBJ1-2; d_gene: .; v_gene: TRBV20-1; abundance: .; CDR3aa: CSSPSPYGYTF; CDR3nt: TGCAGCTCCCCGAGCCCCTATGGCTACACCTTC
j_gene: TRBJ2-5; d_gene: TRBD1; v_gene: TRBV6-4; abundance: .; CDR3aa: CASSDPDRVWGQETQYF; CDR3nt: TGTGCCAGCAGTGACCCCGACAGGGTCTGGGGACAAGAGACCCAGTACTTC
j_gene: TRBJ1-4; d_gene: .; v_gene: TRBV13; abundance: few; CDR3aa: CASTTGGEKLFF; CDR3nt: TGTGCCAGCACGACCGGAGGGGAAAAACTGTTTTTT
j_gene: TRBJ2-7; d_gene: .; v_gene: TRBV10-3; abundance: once; CDR3aa: CAIRTGRTDEQYF; CDR3nt: TGTGCCATCAGGACAGGGAGGACGGACGAGCAGTACTTC
j_gene: TRBJ1-5; d_gene: TRBD1; v_gene: TRBV9; abundance: .; CDR3aa: CASSVGRGDQPQHF; CDR3nt: TGTGCCAGCAGCGTAGGCAGGGGGGATCAGCCCCAGCATTTT
j_gene: TRBJ1-1; d_gene: .; v_gene: TRBV10-3; abundance: .; CDR3aa: CAIGDRRGGTEVFF; CDR3nt: TGTGCCATCGGAGACAGGAGGGGGGGGACTGAAGTTTTCTTT
j_gene: TRBJ2-3; d_gene: .; v_gene: TRBV28; abundance: once; CDR3aa: CASSGGGLLDTQYF; CDR3nt: TGTGCCAGCAGTGGGGGGGGGCTCCTGGATACGCAGTATTTT
j_gene: TRBJ1-6; d_gene: .; v_gene: TRBV19; abundance: .; CDR3aa: CASSRVSDSPLHF; CDR3nt: TGTGCCAGTAGTAGGGTCAGCGATTCACCCCTCCACTTT
j_gene: TRBJ2-7; d_gene: .; v_gene: TRBV20-1; abundance: once; CDR3aa: CSASRQGTYEQYF; CDR3nt: TGCAGTGCTAGTAGGCAGGGAACCTACGAGCAGTACTTC
j_gene: TRBJ2-1; d_gene: .; v_gene: TRBV28; abundance: .; CDR3aa: CATIRGDDYNEQFF; CDR3nt: TGTGCCACCATCCGGGGAGACGACTACAATGAGCAGTTCTTC
j_gene: TRBJ2-5; d_gene: TRBD2; v_gene: TRBV6-5; abundance: .; CDR3aa: CASARIETSGQTQYF; CDR3nt: TGTGCCAGCGCTCGTATCGAGACTAGCGGGCAGACCCAGTACTTC